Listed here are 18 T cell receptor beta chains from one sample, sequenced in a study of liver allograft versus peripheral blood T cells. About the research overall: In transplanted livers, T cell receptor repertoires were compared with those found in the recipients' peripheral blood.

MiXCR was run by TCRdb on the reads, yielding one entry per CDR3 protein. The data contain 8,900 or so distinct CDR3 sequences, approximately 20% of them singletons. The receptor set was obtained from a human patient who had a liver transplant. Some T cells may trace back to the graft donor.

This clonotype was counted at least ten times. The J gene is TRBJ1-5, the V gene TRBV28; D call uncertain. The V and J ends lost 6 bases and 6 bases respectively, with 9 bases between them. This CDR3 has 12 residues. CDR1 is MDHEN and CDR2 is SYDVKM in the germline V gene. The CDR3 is CASRTNGQPQHF. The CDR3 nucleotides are TGTGCCAGCAGGACGAACGGTCAGCCCCAGCATTTT.

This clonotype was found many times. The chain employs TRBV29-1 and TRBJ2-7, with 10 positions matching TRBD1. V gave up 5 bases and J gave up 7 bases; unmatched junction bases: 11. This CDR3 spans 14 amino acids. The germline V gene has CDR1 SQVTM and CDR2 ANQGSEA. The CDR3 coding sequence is TGCAGCGTTTTAGGGGGGACAGGGGTTGATGAGCAGTACTTC. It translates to CSVLGGTGVDEQYF.

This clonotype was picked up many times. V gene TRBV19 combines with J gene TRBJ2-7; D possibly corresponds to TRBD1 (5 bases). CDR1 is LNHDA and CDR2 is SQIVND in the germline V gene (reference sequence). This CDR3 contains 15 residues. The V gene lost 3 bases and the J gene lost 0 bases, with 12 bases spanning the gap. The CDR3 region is CASSMGQYDSYEQYF. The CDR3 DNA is TGTGCCAGTAGTATGGGGCAATACGACTCCTACGAGCAGTACTTC.

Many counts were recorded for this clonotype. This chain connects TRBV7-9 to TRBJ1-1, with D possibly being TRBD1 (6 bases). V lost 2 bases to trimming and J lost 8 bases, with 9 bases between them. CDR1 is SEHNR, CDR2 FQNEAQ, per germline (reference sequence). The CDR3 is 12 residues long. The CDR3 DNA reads TGTGCCAGCAGCTTAACAGGGAAAGAAGCTTTCTTT. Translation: CASSLTGKEAFF. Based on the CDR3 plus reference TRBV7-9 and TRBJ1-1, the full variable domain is DTGVSQNPRHKITKRGQNVTFRCDPISEHNRLYWYRQTLGQGPEFLTYFQNEAQLEKSRLLSDRFSAERPKGSFSTLEIQRTEQGDSAMYLCASSLTGKEAFFGQGTRLTVV.

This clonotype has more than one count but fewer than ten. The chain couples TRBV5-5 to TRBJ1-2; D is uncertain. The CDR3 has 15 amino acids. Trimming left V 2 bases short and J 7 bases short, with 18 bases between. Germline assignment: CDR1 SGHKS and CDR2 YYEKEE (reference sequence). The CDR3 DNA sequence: TGTGCCAGCAGCTTAGTATTGCAGGCCAGCGCTGGCTACACCTTC. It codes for CASSLVLQASAGYTF.

The CDR3 region is CASSENRGPNTGELFF. The CDR3 coding sequence is TGTGCCAGCAGTGAAAATCGGGGGCCCAACACCGGGGAGCTGTTTTTT. The chain uses TRBV6-1 and TRBJ2-2; possibly TRBD1 or TRBD2 for D (6 bases each). Germline values: CDR1 MNHNS, CDR2 SASEGT. The V and J ends lost 2 bases and 2 bases respectively, with 12 bases between them. This CDR3 region has 16 residues.

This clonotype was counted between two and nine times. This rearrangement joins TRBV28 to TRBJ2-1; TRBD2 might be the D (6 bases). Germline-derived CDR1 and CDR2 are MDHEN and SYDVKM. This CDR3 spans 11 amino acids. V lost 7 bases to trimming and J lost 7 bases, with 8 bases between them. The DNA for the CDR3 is TGTGCCAGCATTGGGGGGAATGAGCAGTTCTTC. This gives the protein CASIGGNEQFF. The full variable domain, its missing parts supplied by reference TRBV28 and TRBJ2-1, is DVKVTQSSRYLVKRTGEKVFLECVQDMDHENMFWYRQDPGLGLRLIYFSYDVKMKEKGDIPEGYSVSREKKERFSLILESASTNQTSMYLCASIGGNEQFFGPGTRLTVL.

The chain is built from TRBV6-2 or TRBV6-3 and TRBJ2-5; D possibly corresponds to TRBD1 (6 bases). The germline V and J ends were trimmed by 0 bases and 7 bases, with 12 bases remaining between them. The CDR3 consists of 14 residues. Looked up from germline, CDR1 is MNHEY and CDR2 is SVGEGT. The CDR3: CASSYSGSRGTQYF. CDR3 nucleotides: TGTGCCAGCAGTTACTCAGGGAGCAGGGGGACCCAGTACTTC.

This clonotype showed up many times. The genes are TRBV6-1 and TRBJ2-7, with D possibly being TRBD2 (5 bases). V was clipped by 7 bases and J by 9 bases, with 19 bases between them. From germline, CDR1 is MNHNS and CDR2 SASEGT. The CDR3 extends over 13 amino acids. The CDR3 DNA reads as TGTGCCAGCATAAACGGGGTCTACGATGGGCAGTACTTC. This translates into CASINGVYDGQYF.

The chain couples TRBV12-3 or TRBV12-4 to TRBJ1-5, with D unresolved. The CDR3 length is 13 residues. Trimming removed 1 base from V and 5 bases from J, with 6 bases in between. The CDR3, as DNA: TGTGCCAGCAGTTTAGGCAGTTATCAGCCCCAGCATTTT. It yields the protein CASSLGSYQPQHF.

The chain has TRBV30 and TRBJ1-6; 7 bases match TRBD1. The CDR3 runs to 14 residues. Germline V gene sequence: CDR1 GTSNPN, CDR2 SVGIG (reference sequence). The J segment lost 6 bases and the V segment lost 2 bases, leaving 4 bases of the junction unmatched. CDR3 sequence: CAWSPGTVNSPLHF. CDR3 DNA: TGTGCCTGGAGTCCGGGGACAGTTAATTCACCCCTCCACTTT.

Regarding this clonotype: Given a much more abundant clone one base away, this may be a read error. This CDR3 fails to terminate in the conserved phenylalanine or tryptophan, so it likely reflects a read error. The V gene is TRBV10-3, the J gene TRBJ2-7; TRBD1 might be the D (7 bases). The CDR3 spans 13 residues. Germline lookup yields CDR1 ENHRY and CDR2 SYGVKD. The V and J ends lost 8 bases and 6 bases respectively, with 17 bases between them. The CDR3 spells CAIASAQGGEQYY. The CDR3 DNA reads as TGTGCCATCGCCTCTGCGCAGGGGGGCGAGCAGTACTAC.

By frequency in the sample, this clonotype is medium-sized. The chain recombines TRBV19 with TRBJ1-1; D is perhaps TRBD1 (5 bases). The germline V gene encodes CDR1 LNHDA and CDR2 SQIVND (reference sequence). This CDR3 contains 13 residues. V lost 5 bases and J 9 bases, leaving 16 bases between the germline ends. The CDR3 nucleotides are TGTGCCAGTAGTGCTACTGGGACGGATAAAGCTTTCTTT. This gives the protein CASSATGTDKAFF.

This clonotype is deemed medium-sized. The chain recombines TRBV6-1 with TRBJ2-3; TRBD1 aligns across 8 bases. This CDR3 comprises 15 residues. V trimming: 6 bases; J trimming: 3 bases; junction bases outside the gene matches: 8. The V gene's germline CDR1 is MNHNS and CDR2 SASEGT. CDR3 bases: TGTGCCAGCAGGGCAGACAGGGGCAGAACAGATACGCAGTATTTT. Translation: CASRADRGRTDTQYF.

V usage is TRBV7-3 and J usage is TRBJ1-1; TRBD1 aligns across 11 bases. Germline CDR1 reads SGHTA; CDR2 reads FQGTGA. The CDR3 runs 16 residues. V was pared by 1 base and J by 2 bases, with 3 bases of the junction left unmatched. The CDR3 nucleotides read TGTGCCAGCAGCTTAATGGGACAGGGGGTCAACACTGAAGCTTTCTTT. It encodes CASSLMGQGVNTEAFF.

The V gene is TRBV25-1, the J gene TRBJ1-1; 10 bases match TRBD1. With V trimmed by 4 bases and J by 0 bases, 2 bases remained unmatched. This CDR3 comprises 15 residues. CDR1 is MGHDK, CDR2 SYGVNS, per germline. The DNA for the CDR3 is TGTGCCAGCAGTGTGGGACAGGGGATGAACACTGAAGCTTTCTTT. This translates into CASSVGQGMNTEAFF.

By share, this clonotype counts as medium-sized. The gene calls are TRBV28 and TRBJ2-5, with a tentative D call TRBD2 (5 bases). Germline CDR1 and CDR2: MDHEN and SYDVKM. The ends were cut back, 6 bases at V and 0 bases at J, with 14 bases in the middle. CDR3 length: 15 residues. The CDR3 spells CASSLLVGYQETQYF. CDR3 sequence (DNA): TGTGCCAGCAGCCTACTAGTGGGGTACCAAGAGACCCAGTACTTC.

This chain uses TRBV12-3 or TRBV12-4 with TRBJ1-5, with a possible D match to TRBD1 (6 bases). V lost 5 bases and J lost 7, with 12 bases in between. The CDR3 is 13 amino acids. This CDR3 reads CASSITGQQPQHF. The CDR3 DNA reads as TGTGCCAGCAGTATTACAGGGCAACAGCCCCAGCATTTT.